This T cell receptor beta chain is from a study of human T cells and chemical hapten exposure. Study as a whole: Small volume differences among pooled libraries mainly caused per-sample TCR yield variation. Notes on the study in general: Expanded TCRs formed significantly more large CDR3 similarity clusters than controls.

Under the authors' procedure: A per-sample median of around 100,000 TCRs was observed, with a range of about 20,000 to 700,000. TCRdb re-called the RACE reads through MiXCR, storing one row per CDR3 protein. It is TCRdb's table, rather than the study itself, that gives the V and J calls and clone size. This sample has about 350,000 distinct CDR3 sequences; about 5% occur once, and the top ten carry around 8.8%. As for time point: pre-sensitization, week 0. Treatment: therapeutic diphenylcyclopropenone sensitization with weekly scalp DPC. Trimming removed 0 bases from V and 4 bases from J, with 13 bases in between. The V gene's germline CDR1 is MNHEY and CDR2 SVGEGT. The CDR3 totals 15 residues. This clonotype was counted ten times or more. No antigen is known for it.

V and J are TRBV6-2 or TRBV6-3 and TRBJ2-7, with D possibly being TRBD2 (5 bases). This receptor was obtained from a woman aged 18-30 years with alopecia areata. Some clones in this sample may be carry-over from other donors' samples. The sequencing here drew on whole blood, taken in connection with sensitization to the hapten diphenylcyclopropenone (DPC). CDR3 bases: TGTGCCAGCAGTTACTCATCCGGGAACTTATACGAGCAGTACTTC. Its translation: CASSYSSGNLYEQYF.